Listed below are T cell receptor beta chains from one sample, sequenced in a study of CD8 T cells in ankylosing spondylitis. TCRdb reanalysed the 5' RACE reads using MiXCR and keeps one entry per CDR3 protein. Among 200,000 to 250,000 distinct CDR3 sequences listed, about 10% were seen once. The specimen was blood, either unsorted or a sorted T cell fraction (not recorded which). These receptors all come from a male donor with ankylosing spondylitis or in good health (not recorded which). CDR3s include the opening cysteine and the closing phenylalanine or tryptophan. The D gene is left open where the match is weak. Some rows mark clone size as missing; the rest say once, few, many or name a class of expanded clone.

d_gene,v_gene,j_gene,abundance,CDR3aa,CDR3nt
-,TRBV14,TRBJ2-3,few,CASSQAHHTQYF,TGTGCCAGCAGCCAAGCACACCATACGCAGTATTTT
-,TRBV12-3/TRBV12-4,TRBJ2-2,many,CASSFGRGAGELFF,TGTGCCAGCAGTTTCGGGAGAGGTGCCGGGGAGCTGTTTTTT
-,TRBV5-4,TRBJ2-3,-,CASSVDSFTDTQYF,TGTGCCAGCAGCGTGGACAGTTTCACAGATACGCAGTATTTT
-,TRBV20-1,TRBJ2-1,many,CSANGPYNEQFF,TGCAGTGCTAACGGGCCCTACAATGAGCAGTTCTTC
-,TRBV5-1,TRBJ2-1,many,CAKQLTYNEQFF,TGCGCCAAACAGCTTACCTACAATGAGCAGTTCTTC
-,TRBV5-8,TRBJ1-1,few,CASSPTVGTEAFF,TGTGCCAGCAGCCCGACGGTGGGCACTGAAGCTTTCTTT
-,TRBV11-2,TRBJ2-1,many,CASSSIRAGRNEQFF,TGTGCCAGCAGCTCCATCCGGGCTGGAAGAAATGAGCAGTTCTTC
-,TRBV12-3/TRBV12-4,TRBJ2-2,many,CASSPGTVNTGELFF,TGTGCCAGCAGCCCCGGGACGGTGAACACCGGGGAGCTGTTTTTT
-,TRBV19,TRBJ2-1,-,CASSIGGDYNEQFF,TGTGCCAGTAGTATAGGGGGGGACTACAATGAGCAGTTCTTC
TRBD1,TRBV6-5,TRBJ2-1,-,CASSLDRASSYNEQFF,TGTGCCAGCAGTTTAGACAGGGCTAGCTCCTACAATGAGCAGTTCTTC
-,TRBV25-1,TRBJ2-7,many,CASSERGQQYF,TGTGCCAGCAGTGAAAGGGGACAGCAGTACTTC
-,TRBV20-1,TRBJ1-1,many,CSAREGEFNTEAFF,TGCAGTGCTAGAGAAGGGGAGTTTAACACTGAAGCTTTCTTT
-,TRBV6-5,TRBJ2-3,many,CASSYGGATDTQYF,TGTGCCAGCAGTTACGGGGGGGCCACAGATACGCAGTATTTT
-,TRBV10-3,TRBJ2-5,many,CAISAGVEETQYF,TGTGCCATCAGTGCAGGGGTGGAAGAGACCCAGTACTTC
-,TRBV11-2,TRBJ1-5,few,CASSFADHQPQHF,TGTGCCAGCAGCTTTGCAGATCATCAGCCCCAGCATTTT
-,TRBV6-1,TRBJ1-1,many,CASSESWAFF,TGTGCCAGCAGTGAATCTTGGGCTTTCTTT
TRBD1,TRBV5-1,TRBJ2-5,many,CASSHRQGGYQETQYF,TGCGCCAGCAGCCACAGACAGGGGGGTTACCAAGAGACCCAGTACTTC
TRBD2,TRBV20-1,TRBJ2-1,many,CSATRLAGGYNEQFF,TGCAGTGCAACCCGACTAGCGGGAGGGTACAATGAGCAGTTCTTC
TRBD1,TRBV7-9,TRBJ2-7,few,CASSLEDRDIKQYF,TGTGCCAGCAGCTTAGAGGACAGGGACATAAAGCAGTACTTC
TRBD2,TRBV20-1,TRBJ2-1,many,CSARPQKAREANEQFF,TGCAGTGCTAGACCCCAGAAAGCCCGGGAGGCCAATGAGCAGTTCTTC
-,TRBV7-9,TRBJ2-1,-,CASSLELTEGTYNEQFF,TGTGCCAGCAGCTTAGAATTGACGGAGGGGACCTACAATGAGCAGTTCTTC
-,TRBV6-1,TRBJ2-1,few,CASRPDSGTHVDEQFF,TGTGCCAGCAGGCCAGATTCCGGGACTCACGTCGATGAGCAGTTCTTC
TRBD2,TRBV15,TRBJ2-1,many,CATSRVAGEGNEQFF,TGTGCCACCAGCAGGGTAGCGGGAGAAGGCAATGAGCAGTTCTTC
-,TRBV28,TRBJ2-7,-,CALTSDGEQYF,TGTGCCCTGACGTCAGATGGCGAGCAGTACTTC
-,TRBV5-1,TRBJ1-2,many,CASSGLNYGYTF,TGCGCCAGCAGCGGGCTGAACTATGGCTACACCTTC
-,TRBV28,TRBJ2-7,many,CASSSNYEQYF,TGTGCCAGCAGTTCTAACTACGAGCAGTACTTC
-,TRBV28,TRBJ2-1,-,CASTRRGISDEQFF,TGTGCCAGCACCAGGCGCGGGATATCCGATGAGCAGTTCTTC
-,TRBV2,TRBJ2-7,few,CASSELSGVNYEQYF,TGTGCCAGCAGTGAATTATCAGGGGTGAACTACGAGCAGTACTTC
TRBD2,TRBV5-4,TRBJ2-1,few,CASSLRLAGNEQFF,TGTGCCAGCAGCTTGCGACTAGCAGGCAATGAGCAGTTCTTC
TRBD1,TRBV19,TRBJ1-1,few,CASRQGMNTEAFF,TGTGCCAGCCGACAGGGAATGAACACTGAAGCTTTCTTT
-,TRBV28,TRBJ1-2,few,CASRQDRGYTF,TGTGCCTCGAGACAGGATCGCGGCTACACCTTC
-,TRBV4-1,TRBJ1-6,many,CASSLRMNSPLHF,TGCGCCAGCAGCCTTCGGATGAATTCACCCCTCCACTTT
-,TRBV6-6,TRBJ2-7,many,CASSSPPLYEQYF,TGTGCCAGCAGTTCTCCCCCGCTCTACGAGCAGTACTTC
TRBD1,TRBV2,TRBJ2-1,-,CASSGQRYNEQFF,TGTGCCAGCTCGGGACAGCGTTACAATGAGCAGTTCTTC
-,TRBV5-1,TRBJ2-2,many,CASSLASGSGELFF,TGCGCCAGCAGCTTGGCCTCTGGCTCCGGGGAGCTGTTTTTT
TRBD2,TRBV5-1,TRBJ2-1,many,CASSFQAGGYNEQFF,TGCGCCAGCAGCTTCCAAGCGGGAGGCTACAATGAGCAGTTCTTC
-,TRBV12-3/TRBV12-4,TRBJ2-1,few,CASSPRTGIDNEQFF,TGTGCCAGCAGTCCCCGGACTGGAATCGACAATGAGCAGTTCTTC